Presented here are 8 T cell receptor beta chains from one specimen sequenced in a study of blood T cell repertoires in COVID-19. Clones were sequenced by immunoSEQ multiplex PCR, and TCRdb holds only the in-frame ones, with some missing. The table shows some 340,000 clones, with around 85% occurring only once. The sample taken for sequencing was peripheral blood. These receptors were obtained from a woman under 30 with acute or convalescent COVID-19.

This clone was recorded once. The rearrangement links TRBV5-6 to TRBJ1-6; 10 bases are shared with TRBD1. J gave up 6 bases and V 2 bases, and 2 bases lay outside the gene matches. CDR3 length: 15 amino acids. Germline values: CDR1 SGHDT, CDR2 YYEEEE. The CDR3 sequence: CASSFRTGGNSPLHF. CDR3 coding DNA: TGTGCCAGCAGCTTCCGGACAGGGGGTAATTCACCCCTCCACTTT. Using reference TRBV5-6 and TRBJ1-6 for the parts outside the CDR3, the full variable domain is DAGVTQSPTHLIKTRGQQVTLRCSPKSGHDTVSWYQQALGQGPQFIFQYYEEEERQRGNFPDRFSGHQFPNYSSELNVNALLLGDSALYLCASSFRTGGNSPLHFGNGTRLTVT.

CDR3 protein: CASSPGQAGEKLFF. CDR3 in DNA: TGTGCCAGCAGCCCAGGGCAAGCAGGTGAAAAACTGTTTTTT. V and J are TRBV5-4 and TRBJ1-4; D is possibly TRBD1 (5 bases). Germline CDR1 reads SGHNT; CDR2 reads YYREEE (reference sequence). V was trimmed by 4 bases and J by 7 bases, leaving 14 bases between them. The CDR3 is 14 residues long.

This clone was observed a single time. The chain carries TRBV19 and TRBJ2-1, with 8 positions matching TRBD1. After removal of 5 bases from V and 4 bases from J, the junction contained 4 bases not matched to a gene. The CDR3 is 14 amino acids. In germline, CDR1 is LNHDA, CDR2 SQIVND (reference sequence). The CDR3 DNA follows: TGTGCCAGTAGTTTGGACAGGGTATACAATGAGCAGTTCTTC. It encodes CASSLDRVYNEQFF. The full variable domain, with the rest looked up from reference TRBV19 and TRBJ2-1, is DGGITQSPKYLFRKEGQNVTLSCEQNLNHDAMYWYRQDPGQGLRLIYYSQIVNDFQKGDIAEGYSVSREKKESFPLTVTSAQKNPTAFYLCASSLDRVYNEQFFGPGTRLTVL.

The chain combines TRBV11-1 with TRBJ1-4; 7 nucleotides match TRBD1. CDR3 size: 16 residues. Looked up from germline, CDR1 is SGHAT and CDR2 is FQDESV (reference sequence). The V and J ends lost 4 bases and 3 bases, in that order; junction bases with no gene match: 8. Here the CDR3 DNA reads TGTGCCAGCAGCTCCGGGACAGTTAACGCTAATGAAAAACTGTTTTTT. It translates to CASSSGTVNANEKLFF.

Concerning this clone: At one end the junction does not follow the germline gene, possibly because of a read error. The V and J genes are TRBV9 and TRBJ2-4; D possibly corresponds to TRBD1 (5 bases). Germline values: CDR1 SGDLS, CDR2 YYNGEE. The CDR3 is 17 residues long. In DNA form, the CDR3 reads TGTGCCAGCAGCGTAGAAGCAGGGCTTGTGGCCAAAAACATTCAGTACTTT. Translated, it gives CASSVEAGLVAKNIQYF.

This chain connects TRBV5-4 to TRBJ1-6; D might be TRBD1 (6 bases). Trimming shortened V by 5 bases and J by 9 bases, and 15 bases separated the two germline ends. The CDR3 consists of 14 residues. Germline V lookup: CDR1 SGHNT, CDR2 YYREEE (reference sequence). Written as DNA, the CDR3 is TGTGCCAGCAGTTCCAGGGGTTATGGTTCACCCCTCCACTTT. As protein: CASSSRGYGSPLHF.

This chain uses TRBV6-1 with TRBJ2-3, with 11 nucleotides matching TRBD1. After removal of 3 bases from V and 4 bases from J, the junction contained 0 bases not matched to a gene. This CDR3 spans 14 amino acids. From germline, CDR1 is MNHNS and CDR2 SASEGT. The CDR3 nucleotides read TGTGCCAGCAGTGAGGGACAGGGGGCAGATACGCAGTATTTT. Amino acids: CASSEGQGADTQYF.

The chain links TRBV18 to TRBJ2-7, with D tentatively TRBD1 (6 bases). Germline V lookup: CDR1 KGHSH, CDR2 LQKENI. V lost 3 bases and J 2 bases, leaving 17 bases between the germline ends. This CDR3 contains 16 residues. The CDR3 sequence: CASSPSRTVGTYEQYF. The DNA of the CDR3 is TGTGCCAGCTCACCTTCAAGGACAGTTGGAACCTACGAGCAGTACTTC.